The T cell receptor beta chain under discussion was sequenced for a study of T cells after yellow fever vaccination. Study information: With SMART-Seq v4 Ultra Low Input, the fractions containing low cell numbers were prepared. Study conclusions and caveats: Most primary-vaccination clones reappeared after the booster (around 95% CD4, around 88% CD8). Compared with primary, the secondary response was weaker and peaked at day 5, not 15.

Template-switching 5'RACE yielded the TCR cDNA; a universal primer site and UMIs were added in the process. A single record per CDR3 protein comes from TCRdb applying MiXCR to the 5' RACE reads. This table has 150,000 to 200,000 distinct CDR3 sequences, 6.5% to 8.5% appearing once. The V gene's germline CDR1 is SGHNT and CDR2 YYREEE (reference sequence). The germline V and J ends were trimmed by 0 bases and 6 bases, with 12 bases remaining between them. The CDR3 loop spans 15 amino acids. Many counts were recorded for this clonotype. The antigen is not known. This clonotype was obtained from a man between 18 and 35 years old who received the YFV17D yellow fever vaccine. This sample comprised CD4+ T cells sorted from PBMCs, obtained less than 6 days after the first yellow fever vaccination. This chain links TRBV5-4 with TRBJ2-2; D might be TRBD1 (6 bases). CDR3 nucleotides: TGTGCCAGCAGCTTGGCAGGGGCCGGGGCCGGGGAGCTGTTTTTT. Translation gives CASSLAGAGAGELFF.